The 3 T cell receptor beta chains in this list originate from one sample, sequenced in a study of blood T cell repertoires in COVID-19. Data came from immunoSEQ multiplex PCR; TCRdb stores just in-frame clones and leaves some out. The data contain 300,000 to 350,000 clones, approximately 90% of them singletons. Source material: peripheral blood. These receptors all stem from a man younger than 40 with COVID-19, enrolled during active disease.

The chain recombines TRBV6-2 or TRBV6-3 with TRBJ2-3, with D tentatively TRBD1 (6 bases). Trimming took 2 bases from V and 14 from J, leaving 17 bases between them. Germline V gives CDR1 MNHEY, CDR2 SVGEGT. The CDR3 totals 13 residues. CDR3 in DNA: TGTGCCAGCAGTTACCCGGGACACCTTGAGGGGTATTTT. Protein: CASSYPGHLEGYF.

The V call is TRBV10-3, the J call TRBJ2-2, with a tentative D call TRBD2 (6 bases). CDR3 length: 12 amino acids. Germline V gene sequence: CDR1 ENHRY, CDR2 SYGVKD. The V and J ends lost 8 bases and 8 bases respectively, with 12 bases between them. The CDR3 reads CAIPAGSGELFF. The CDR3 bases are TGTGCCATCCCGGCGGGGTCAGGGGAGCTGTTTTTT.

The gene calls are TRBV5-1 and TRBJ2-7; 7 bases are a match to TRBD1. Trimming removed 1 base from V and 3 bases from J; junction bases left unmatched: 7. There are 15 residues in the CDR3. CDR1 and CDR2 from the germline V gene are SGHRS and YFSETQ. The CDR3 nucleotides read TGCGCCAGCAGCTTGAGTCATGCAGGGGGCTACGAGCAGTACTTC. Translating gives CASSLSHAGGYEQYF.